The TCR beta chain under discussion was sequenced for a study of T-cell reconstitution after alpha-beta-depleted transplantation in children. Study conclusions and caveats: The main origin of T-cell counts and diversity one year after transplant was newly produced T cells.

Germline V gene data show CDR1 as SGHAT and CDR2 as FQNNGV. V gave up 1 base and J gave up 4 bases, with 8 bases separating them. CDR3 length: 14 residues. During its preparation, the TCRbeta library received unique molecular identifiers. TCRdb itself ran the PCR reads through MiXCR, one entry per CDR3 protein. The sample contains hundreds of thousands of distinct CDR3 sequences, 10% to 15% of which appear only once. Remarks on this clonotype: Its cognate antigen is unknown.

The specimen comprised PBMCs, mostly from graft donor cells, sampled 360 days after TCRalphabeta/CD19-depleted stem cell transplant. The V call is TRBV11-2, the J call TRBJ2-1; D remains ambiguous. The clonotype was recovered from a male patient younger than 18 who had a stem cell transplant for acute myeloid leukemia, so the T cells may come from the graft donor. The DNA of the CDR3 is TGTGCCAGCAGCTTAGCTAGTCCGTACAATGAGCAGTTCTTC. Protein product: CASSLASPYNEQFF.